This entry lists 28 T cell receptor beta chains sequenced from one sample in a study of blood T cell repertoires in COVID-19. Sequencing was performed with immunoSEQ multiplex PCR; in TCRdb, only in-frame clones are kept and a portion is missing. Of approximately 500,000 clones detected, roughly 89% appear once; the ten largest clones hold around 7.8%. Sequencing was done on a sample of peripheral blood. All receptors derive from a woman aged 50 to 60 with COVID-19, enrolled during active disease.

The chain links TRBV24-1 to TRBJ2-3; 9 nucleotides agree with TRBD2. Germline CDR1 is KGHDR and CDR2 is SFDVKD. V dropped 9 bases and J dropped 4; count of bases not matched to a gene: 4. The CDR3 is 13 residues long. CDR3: CATGRGGPDTQYF. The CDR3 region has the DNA TGTGCCACCGGGCGGGGGGGCCCAGATACGCAGTATTTT.

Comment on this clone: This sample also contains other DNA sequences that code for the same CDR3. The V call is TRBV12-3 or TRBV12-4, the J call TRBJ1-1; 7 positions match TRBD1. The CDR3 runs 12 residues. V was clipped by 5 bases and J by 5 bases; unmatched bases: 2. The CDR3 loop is CASSLRGTEAFF. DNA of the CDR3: TGTGCCAGCAGTCTCAGGGGGACTGAAGCTTTCTTT.

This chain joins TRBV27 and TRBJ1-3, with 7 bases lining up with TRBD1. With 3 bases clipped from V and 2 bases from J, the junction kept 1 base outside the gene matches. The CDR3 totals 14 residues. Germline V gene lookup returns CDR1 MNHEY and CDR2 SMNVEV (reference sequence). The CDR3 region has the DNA TGTGCCAGCAGTTTGACAGGGACTGGAAACACCATATATTTT. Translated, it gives CASSLTGTGNTIYF.

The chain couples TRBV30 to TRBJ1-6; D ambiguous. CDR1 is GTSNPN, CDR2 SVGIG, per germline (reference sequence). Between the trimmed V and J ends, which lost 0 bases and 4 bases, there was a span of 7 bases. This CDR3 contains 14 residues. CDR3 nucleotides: TGTGCCTGGAGTGTAACCAGGTATAATTCACCCCTCCACTTT. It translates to CAWSVTRYNSPLHF.

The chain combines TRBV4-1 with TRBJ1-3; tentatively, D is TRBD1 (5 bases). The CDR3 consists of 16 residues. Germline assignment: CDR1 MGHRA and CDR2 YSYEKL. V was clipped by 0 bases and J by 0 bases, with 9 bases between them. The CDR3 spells CASSQEGAYSGNTIYF. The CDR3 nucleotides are TGCGCCAGCAGCCAAGAAGGGGCCTACTCTGGAAACACCATATATTTT.

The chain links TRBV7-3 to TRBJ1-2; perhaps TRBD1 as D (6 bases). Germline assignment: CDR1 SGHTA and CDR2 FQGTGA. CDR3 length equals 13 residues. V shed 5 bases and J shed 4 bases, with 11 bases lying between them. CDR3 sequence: CASSPGQSYGYTF. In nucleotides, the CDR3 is TGTGCCAGCAGCCCAGGACAGAGCTATGGCTACACCTTC. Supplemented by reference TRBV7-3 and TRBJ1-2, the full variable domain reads GAGVSQTPSNKVTEKGKYVELRCDPISGHTALYWYRQSLGQGPEFLIYFQGTGAADDSGLPNDRFFAVRPEGSVSTLKIQRTERGDSAVYLCASSPGQSYGYTFGSGTRLTVV.

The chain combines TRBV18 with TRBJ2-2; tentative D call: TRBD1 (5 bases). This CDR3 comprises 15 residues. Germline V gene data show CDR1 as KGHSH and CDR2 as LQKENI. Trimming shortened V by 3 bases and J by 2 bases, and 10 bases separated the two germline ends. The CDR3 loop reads CASSPPDTNTGELFF. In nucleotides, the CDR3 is TGTGCCAGCTCACCCCCGGACACAAACACCGGGGAGCTGTTTTTT.

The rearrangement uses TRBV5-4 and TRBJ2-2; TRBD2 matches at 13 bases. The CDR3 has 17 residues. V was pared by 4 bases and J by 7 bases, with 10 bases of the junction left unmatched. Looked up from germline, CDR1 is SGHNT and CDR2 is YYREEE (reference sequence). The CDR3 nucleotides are TGTGCCAGCAGCGCGGAATCGGGACTAGCGGGGTACGGGGAGCTGTTTTTT. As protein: CASSAESGLAGYGELFF. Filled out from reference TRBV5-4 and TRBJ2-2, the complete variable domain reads ETGVTQSPTHLIKTRGQQVTLRCSSQSGHNTVSWYQQALGQGPQFIFQYYREEENGRGNFPPRFSGLQFPNYSSELNVNALELDDSALYLCASSAESGLAGYGELFFGEGSRLTVL.

CDR3 coding DNA: TGTGCCACCAGTGATTCGAGGCAGGGTTGGAACAATGAGCAGTTCTTC. Protein: CATSDSRQGWNNEQFF. The rearrangement links TRBV24-1 to TRBJ2-1, with D possibly being TRBD1 (5 bases). Looked up from germline, CDR1 is KGHDR and CDR2 is SFDVKD. This CDR3 spans 16 amino acids. V lost 2 bases and J 5 bases, leaving 15 bases between the germline ends.

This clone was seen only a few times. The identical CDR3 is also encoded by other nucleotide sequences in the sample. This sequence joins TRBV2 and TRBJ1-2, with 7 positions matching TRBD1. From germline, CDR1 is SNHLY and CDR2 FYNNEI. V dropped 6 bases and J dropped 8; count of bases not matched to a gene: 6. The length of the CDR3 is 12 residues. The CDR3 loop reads CASRDDRDGYTF. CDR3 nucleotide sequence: TGTGCCAGCAGGGACGACAGGGACGGCTACACCTTC.

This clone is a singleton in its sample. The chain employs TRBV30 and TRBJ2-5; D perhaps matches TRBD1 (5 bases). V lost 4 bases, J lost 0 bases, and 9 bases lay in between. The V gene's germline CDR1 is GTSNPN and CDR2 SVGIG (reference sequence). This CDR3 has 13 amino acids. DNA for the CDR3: TGTGCCTGGACAGGGATGAACCAAGAGACCCAGTACTTC. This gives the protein CAWTGMNQETQYF.

DNA for the CDR3: TGTGCCTTTAGCGGGGGGCACAATGAGCAGTTCTTC. Its protein is CAFSGGHNEQFF. J is TRBJ2-1 and V is TRBV30; 10 bases line up with TRBD2. CDR1 is GTSNPN and CDR2 is SVGIG in the germline V gene (reference sequence). V dropped 7 bases and J dropped 5; count of bases not matched to a gene: 2. This CDR3 region has 12 residues.

The CDR3 here is CASSVGRQKGNTIYF. The CDR3 coding sequence is TGTGCCAGCAGCGTGGGCAGACAAAAAGGAAACACCATATATTTT. The chain is built from TRBV9 and TRBJ1-3, with unresolved D. CDR3 length: 15 amino acids. Deletions cut 2 bases from V and 4 bases from J, with 13 bases between. Germline V gives CDR1 SGDLS, CDR2 YYNGEE.

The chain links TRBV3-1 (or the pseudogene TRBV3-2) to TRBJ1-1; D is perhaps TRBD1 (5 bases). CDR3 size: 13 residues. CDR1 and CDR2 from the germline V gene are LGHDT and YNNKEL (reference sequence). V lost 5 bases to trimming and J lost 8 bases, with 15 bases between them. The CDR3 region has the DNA TGTGCCAGCAGCTTTCTGGATGGGGCGGAAGCTTTCTTT. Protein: CASSFLDGAEAFF.

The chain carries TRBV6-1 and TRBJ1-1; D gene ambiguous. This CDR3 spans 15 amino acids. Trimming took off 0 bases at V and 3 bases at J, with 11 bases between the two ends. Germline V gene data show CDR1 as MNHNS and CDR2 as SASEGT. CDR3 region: CASSEAEIGDTEAFF. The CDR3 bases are TGTGCCAGCAGTGAAGCGGAAATCGGGGACACTGAAGCTTTCTTT.

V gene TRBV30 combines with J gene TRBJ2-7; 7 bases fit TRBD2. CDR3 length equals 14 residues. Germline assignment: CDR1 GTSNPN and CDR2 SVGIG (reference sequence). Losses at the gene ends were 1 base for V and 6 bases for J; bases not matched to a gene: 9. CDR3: CAWSAGRGGIEQYF. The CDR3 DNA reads TGTGCCTGGAGTGCTGGGAGGGGCGGAATCGAGCAGTACTTC.

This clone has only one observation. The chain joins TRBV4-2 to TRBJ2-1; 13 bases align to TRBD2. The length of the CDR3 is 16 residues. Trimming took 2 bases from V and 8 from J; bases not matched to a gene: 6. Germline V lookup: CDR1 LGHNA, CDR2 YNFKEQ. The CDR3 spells CASSQTSGGAIDEQFF. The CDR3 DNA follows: TGTGCCAGCAGCCAAACTAGCGGGGGGGCAATCGATGAGCAGTTCTTC.

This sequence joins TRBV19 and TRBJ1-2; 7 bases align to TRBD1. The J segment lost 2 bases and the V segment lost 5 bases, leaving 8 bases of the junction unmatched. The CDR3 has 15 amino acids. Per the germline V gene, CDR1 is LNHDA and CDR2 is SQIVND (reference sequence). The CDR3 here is CASSSRPGGNYGYTF. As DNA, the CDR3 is TGTGCCAGTAGTTCCCGGCCAGGGGGGAACTATGGCTACACCTTC.

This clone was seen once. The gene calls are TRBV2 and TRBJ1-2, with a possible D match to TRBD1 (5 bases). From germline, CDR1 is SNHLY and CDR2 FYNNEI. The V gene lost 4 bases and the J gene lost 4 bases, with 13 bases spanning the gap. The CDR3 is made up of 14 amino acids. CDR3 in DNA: TGTGCCAGCAGTGGAAGACTGACAGCCTATGGCTACACCTTC. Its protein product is CASSGRLTAYGYTF.

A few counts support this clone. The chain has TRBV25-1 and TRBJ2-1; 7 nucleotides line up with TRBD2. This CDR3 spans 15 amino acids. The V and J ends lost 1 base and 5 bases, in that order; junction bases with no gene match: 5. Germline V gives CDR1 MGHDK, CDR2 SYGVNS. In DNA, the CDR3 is TGTGCCAGCAGTGAATCCCGGGGGGTAGACAATGAGCAGTTCTTC. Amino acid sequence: CASSESRGVDNEQFF. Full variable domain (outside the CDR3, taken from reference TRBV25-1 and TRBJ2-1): EADIYQTPRYLVIGTGKKITLECSQTMGHDKMYWYQQDPGMELHLIHYSYGVNSTEKGDLSSESTVSRIRTEHFPLTLESARPSHTSQYLCASSESRGVDNEQFFGPGTRLTVL.

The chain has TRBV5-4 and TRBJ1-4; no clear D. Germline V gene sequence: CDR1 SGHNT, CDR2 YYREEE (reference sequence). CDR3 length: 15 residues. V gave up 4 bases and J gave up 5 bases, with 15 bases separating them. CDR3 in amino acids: CASSGRVGSNEKLFF. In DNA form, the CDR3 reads TGTGCCAGCAGCGGGAGGGTTGGGTCCAATGAAAAACTGTTTTTT.

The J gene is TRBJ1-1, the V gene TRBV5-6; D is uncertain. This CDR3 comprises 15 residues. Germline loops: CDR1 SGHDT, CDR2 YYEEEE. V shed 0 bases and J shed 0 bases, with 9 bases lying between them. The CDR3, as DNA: TGTGCCAGCAGCTTGGGGCCTGACATGAACACTGAAGCTTTCTTT. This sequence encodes CASSLGPDMNTEAFF.

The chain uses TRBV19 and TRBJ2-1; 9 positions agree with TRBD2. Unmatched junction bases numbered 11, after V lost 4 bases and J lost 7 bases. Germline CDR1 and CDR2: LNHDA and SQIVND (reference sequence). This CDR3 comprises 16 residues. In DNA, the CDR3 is TGTGCCAGTAGTAGGTTGCAAGGGACTAGCTTTAATGAGCAGTTCTTC. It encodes CASSRLQGTSFNEQFF.

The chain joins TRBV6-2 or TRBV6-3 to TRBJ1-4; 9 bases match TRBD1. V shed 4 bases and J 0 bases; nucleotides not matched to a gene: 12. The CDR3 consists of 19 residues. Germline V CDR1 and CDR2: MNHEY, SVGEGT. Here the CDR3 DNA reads TGTGCCAGCAGTTCCTGGCGGACAGGGGCCCTTGCAACTAATGAAAAACTGTTTTTT. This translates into CASSSWRTGALATNEKLFF.

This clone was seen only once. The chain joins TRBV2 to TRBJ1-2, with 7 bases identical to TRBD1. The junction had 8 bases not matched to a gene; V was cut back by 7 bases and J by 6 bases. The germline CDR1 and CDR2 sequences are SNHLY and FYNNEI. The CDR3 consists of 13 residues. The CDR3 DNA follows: TGTGCCAGCACCACAGGGGATAGAGATGGCTACACCTTC. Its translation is CASTTGDRDGYTF.

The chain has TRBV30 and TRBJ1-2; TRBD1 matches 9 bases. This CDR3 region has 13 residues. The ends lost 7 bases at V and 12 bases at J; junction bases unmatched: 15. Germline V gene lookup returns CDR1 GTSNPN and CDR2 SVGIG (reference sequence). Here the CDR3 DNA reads TGTGCCTCGAATCGGGACAGGGAGGGCAAGGACACCTTC. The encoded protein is CASNRDREGKDTF.

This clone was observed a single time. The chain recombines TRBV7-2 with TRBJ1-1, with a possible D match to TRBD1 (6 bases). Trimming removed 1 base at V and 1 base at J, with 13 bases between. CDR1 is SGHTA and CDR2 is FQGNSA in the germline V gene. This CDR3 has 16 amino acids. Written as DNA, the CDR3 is TGTGCCAGCAGCTTAGACGGCGGGGGCTCGAACACTGAAGCTTTCTTT. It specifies CASSLDGGGSNTEAFF.

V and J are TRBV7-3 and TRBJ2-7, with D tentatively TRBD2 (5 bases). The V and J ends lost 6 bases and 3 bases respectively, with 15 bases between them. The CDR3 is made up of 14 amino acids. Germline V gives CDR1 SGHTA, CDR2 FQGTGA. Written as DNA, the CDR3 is TGTGCCAGCAGTCGGTCCGGGAATAACTACGAGCAGTACTTC. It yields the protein CASSRSGNNYEQYF.